This T cell receptor (beta chain) originates from a study of OX40 agonist ivuxolimab in advanced cancers. The study in broad terms: Ivuxolimab, which targeted the costimulatory receptor OX40 (CD134), was an agonistic, fully human IgG2 monoclonal antibody. Intravenous ivuxolimab was administered to patients every 2 weeks at six dose levels: 0.01, 0.1, 0.3, 1.5, 3 and 10 mg/kg. Of the 50 to 55 dose-escalation patients, hepatocellular carcinoma was present in approximately 20, melanoma in around 15, renal cell carcinoma in 9 and head and neck cancer in 9. The dose-escalation cohort was over 70% male with a mean age of about 60 years, ranging from about 20 to 85. Prior anti-PD-1, anti-PD-L1 or anti-CTLA-4 therapy was permitted, and checkpoint inhibitors had been received by 30% to 40% of dose-escalation patients. Partial responses occurred in three dose-escalation patients: two with cutaneous melanoma and one with hepatocellular carcinoma. Peripheral TCRbeta sequencing aimed to test whether ivuxolimab altered TCR sequence diversity and caused clonal T-cell expansion. The paper covers the monotherapy dose-escalation part of the phase I ivuxolimab trial, which included N ≈ 50 patients. On the study overall, not on this receptor specifically: Partial responders in the 0.1-3.0 mg/kg groups had among the lowest normalized peripheral clonal expansion, especially among CD8+ T cells. Which antigens the clonally expanded peripheral T cells were specific for was not determined. After ivuxolimab, more expanded clones were found on average in CD8+ T cells than in CD4+ T cells. At doses of 0.1 to 3.0 mg/kg, clonal expansion of both CD4+ and CD8+ blood T cells was observed from baseline to week 6. Low levels of normalized T-cell clonal expansion were also shown by some nonresponding patients.

Remarks on this clone: This clone's antigen is unknown. No quality values exist for individual bases; no much larger clone is one base distant.

Genomic DNA was extracted from sorted cells for sequencing of the TCRbeta CDR3 region. TCRbeta CDR3 regions were sequenced using the immunoSEQ Assay. Here the immuneACCESS table is served through TCRdb, limited to in-frame sequences with V and J called. Missing clones are a known gap in these copies; in checked studies unresolved V genes cover under half, and the rest lacks a known reason. The sample table records fewer than 130,000 clones; roughly 90% of these occur just once. The leading ten clones occupy about 0.3% of the sample. The trial excluded patients who had a history of autoimmune disease or who were on systemic immunosuppression. Peripheral blood for TCR sequencing was collected from all dose cohorts at baseline, on cycle 4 day 1, and on cycle 7 day 1. The samples were taken from a phase I, first-in-human, multicenter, open-label dose-escalation trial of ivuxolimab. Adults with locally advanced or metastatic melanoma, renal cell carcinoma, hepatocellular carcinoma or head and neck squamous cell carcinoma were enrolled in the trial. Before TCR sequencing, CD4+ and CD8+ T cells were separately sorted from peripheral blood.

The clonotype was recovered from an adult with an advanced solid tumor such as melanoma, head and neck, liver or kidney cancer. Source: CD4+ or CD8+ T cells sorted from blood, taken in a trial of the OX40 agonist ivuxolimab.

The DNA sequence is as follows: TGTGCCAGCAGTGTCCGACAGAACACTGAAGCTTTCTTT. Its translation reads: CASSVRQNTEAFF. The chain employs TRBV2 and TRBJ1-1; no D gene can be assigned with confidence. Relative to germline, V is 4 bases shorter and J is 1 base shorter, with 7 bases between their ends. Sequences SNHLY (CDR1) and FYNNEI (CDR2) are obtained from the germline V gene. The CDR3 measures 13 amino acids from cysteine to phenylalanine. Only the CDR3 DNA is retained, 39 bases long and in frame from the first base.